Below, 25 T cell receptor beta chains from the same sample are listed, as sequenced in a study of T cells in Graves' hyperthyroidism and ophthalmopathy. RNA transcripts gave rise to amplified TCR beta CDR3 regions. TCR CDR3 underwent first-round RT-PCR with the HTBI primer set. From the multiplex PCR reads, TCRdb called clonotypes with MiXCR, one entry per CDR3 protein. The table shows roughly 700,000 distinct CDR3 sequences, with about 18% occurring only once. Specimen: blood. The receptors derive from a man aged 50 or older with Graves' hyperthyroidism.

The V call is TRBV3-1, the J call TRBJ2-5; the D is unclear. The CDR3 has 15 residues. In germline, CDR1 is LGHDT, CDR2 YNNKEL (reference sequence). V was cut by 3 bases and J by 5 bases, with 16 bases left in between. The CDR3 loop reads CASSHPQDNRETQYF. CDR3 DNA sequence: TGTGCCAGCAGCCACCCCCAGGATAACCGGGAGACCCAGTACTTC.

This clonotype was recorded at least ten times. CDR3 in amino acids: CASSQDNSPLHF. In nucleotides, the CDR3 is TGTGCCAGCAGCCAAGACAATTCACCCCTCCACTTT. This chain connects TRBV3-1 to TRBJ1-6; D gene uncertain. V lost 0 bases and J lost 7, with 1 base in between. The CDR3 is 12 amino acids. Germline V gene lookup returns CDR1 LGHDT and CDR2 YNNKEL (reference sequence).

The table lists this clonotype with a few counts. V and J are TRBV4-2 and TRBJ2-7; TRBD2 matches 7 bases. Germline CDR1 is LGHNA and CDR2 is YNFKEQ. CDR3 length: 15 amino acids. V shed 8 bases, J shed 2 bases, and the junction held 12 bases outside the gene matches. The CDR3 region is CASGELTSSPYEQYF. Here the CDR3 DNA reads TGTGCCAGCGGAGAACTGACTAGCAGTCCCTACGAGCAGTACTTC.

The rearrangement uses TRBV7-6 and TRBJ2-2, with TRBD1 matching 12 bases. CDR1 is SGHVS and CDR2 is FNYEAQ in the germline V gene. The CDR3 consists of 18 residues. V lost 4 bases, J lost 7 bases, and 13 bases stayed unmatched. CDR3: CASSSFRPGQGAFGELFF. Here the CDR3 DNA reads TGTGCCAGCAGCTCGTTTCGACCGGGACAGGGGGCGTTCGGGGAGCTGTTTTTT. Supplemented by reference TRBV7-6 and TRBJ2-2, the full variable domain reads GAGVSQSPRYKVTKRGQDVALRCDPISGHVSLYWYRQALGQGPEFLTYFNYEAQQDKSGLPNDRFSAERPEGSISTLTIQRTEQRDSAMYRCASSSFRPGQGAFGELFFGEGSRLTVL.

This clonotype was picked up a small number of times. The V and J genes are TRBV7-8 and TRBJ2-7; 12 bases line up with TRBD2. The CDR3 is made up of 13 amino acids. Germline CDR1 SGHVS, CDR2 FQNEAQ. Trimming at V came to 5 bases and at J to 7 bases, leaving 3 bases not matched to a gene. The CDR3 loop is CASSVLAGGEQYF. The CDR3 DNA sequence: TGTGCCAGCAGCGTACTAGCGGGAGGAGAGCAGTACTTC.

This clonotype was observed many times. This chain joins TRBV14 and TRBJ2-2; D is ambiguous. Germline V gene data show CDR1 as SGHDN and CDR2 as FVKESK. The CDR3 length is 16 residues. The germline V and J ends were trimmed by 1 base and 4 bases, with 13 bases remaining between them. In DNA, the CDR3 is TGTGCCAGCAGCCAAGTCGGGCAGTTGCGCACCGGGGAGCTGTTTTTT. Amino acids: CASSQVGQLRTGELFF. The full variable domain, completed using reference TRBV14 and TRBJ2-2, is EAGVTQFPSHSVIEKGQTVTLRCDPISGHDNLYWYRRVMGKEIKFLLHFVKESKQDESGMPNNRFLAERTGGTYSTLKVQPAELEDSGVYFCASSQVGQLRTGELFFGEGSRLTVL.

The genes are TRBV29-1 and TRBJ2-3; TRBD2 matches 13 bases. Germline trimming cut 7 bases from V and 9 bases from J; bases unmatched to any gene: 10. The CDR3 runs to 14 residues. Germline loops: CDR1 SQVTM, CDR2 ANQGSEA. The CDR3 here is CSGILAGGPGTQYF. CDR3 DNA: TGCAGCGGGATACTAGCGGGAGGGCCGGGGACGCAGTATTTT.

J is TRBJ1-5 and V is TRBV28; D is undetermined. Trimming cost V 6 bases and J 3 bases, with 12 bases left between them. This CDR3 spans 14 amino acids. CDR1 MDHEN and CDR2 SYDVKM come from the germline V gene. The CDR3 bases are TGTGCCAGCAGCGGGGATATTTCCAATCAGCCCCAGCATTTT. Its protein is CASSGDISNQPQHF.

The chain recombines TRBV5-1 with TRBJ1-1; 7 bases map to TRBD1. V gave up 5 bases and J gave up 3 bases; unmatched junction bases: 10. There are 15 residues in the CDR3. Germline CDR1 is SGHRS and CDR2 is YFSETQ. Written as DNA, the CDR3 is TGCGCCAGCAGTACGACAGGGACCGGGGACACTGAAGCTTTCTTT. Protein product: CASSTTGTGDTEAFF.

The sample holds many counts of this clonotype. V and J are TRBV7-2 and TRBJ2-1, with 7 bases matching TRBD2. The ends lost 0 bases at V and 9 bases at J; junction bases unmatched: 11. The length of the CDR3 is 16 residues. CDR1 SGHTA and CDR2 FQGNSA come from the germline V gene. The CDR3: CASSLAGGTPFREQFF. The CDR3 nucleotides are TGTGCCAGCAGCTTAGCGGGAGGGACTCCCTTCCGTGAGCAGTTCTTC.

In this sample, this clonotype turned up a few times. This chain links TRBV7-9 with TRBJ1-2; no reliable D call. CDR1 is SEHNR, CDR2 FQNEAQ, per germline (reference sequence). The CDR3 loop spans 13 amino acids. The V gene lost 1 base and the J gene lost 8 bases, with 11 bases spanning the gap. CDR3 sequence: CASSLVELGGYTF. The CDR3 nucleotides are TGTGCCAGCAGCTTAGTGGAGCTAGGGGGCTACACCTTC.

This clonotype has only a few counts. The rearrangement links TRBV28 to TRBJ1-5; D is unclear. V was pared by 5 bases and J by 4 bases, with 12 bases between. Germline lookup yields CDR1 MDHEN and CDR2 SYDVKM. The CDR3 totals 14 residues. CDR3 in DNA: TGTGCCAGCAGTGCGCCACATGGGAATCAGCCCCAGCATTTT. It translates to CASSAPHGNQPQHF.

This clonotype was counted at least ten times. V gene TRBV7-2 combines with J gene TRBJ2-3, with D possibly being TRBD2 (7 bases). The germline CDR1 and CDR2 sequences are SGHTA and FQGNSA. Trimming pared 5 bases from V and 2 bases from J, leaving 17 bases between. This CDR3 comprises 16 residues. CDR3 DNA sequence: TGTGCCAGCAGCATAGGGGGGGACGCCTCCACAGATACGCAGTATTTT. Translation: CASSIGGDASTDTQYF. Variable domain in full (rest from reference TRBV7-2 and TRBJ2-3): GAGVSQSPSNKVTEKGKDVELRCDPISGHTALYWYRQSLGQGLEFLIYFQGNSAPDKSGLPSDRFSAERTGGSVSTLTIQRTQQEDSAVYLCASSIGGDASTDTQYFGPGTRLTVL.

V gene TRBV4-1 combines with J gene TRBJ2-3; no firm D call. CDR1 is MGHRA and CDR2 is YSYEKL in the germline V gene. Trimming took off 1 base at V and 7 bases at J, with 18 bases between the two ends. The CDR3 spans 16 residues. DNA for the CDR3: TGCGCCAGCAGCCAAGGGCTCCTACAAGGTGCGAATACGCAGTATTTT. Protein sequence: CASSQGLLQGANTQYF.

In this sample, this clonotype turned up a few times. The chain uses TRBV6-5 and TRBJ2-4; D is undetermined. This CDR3 is 18 amino acids long. Germline V gene sequence: CDR1 MNHEY, CDR2 SVGAGI. The V end was cut by 2 bases, the J end by 8 bases, with 25 bases between. CDR3: CASSYRPRFLAGEDIQYF. CDR3 nucleotide sequence: TGTGCCAGCAGTTACCGACCCCGTTTCTTAGCCGGAGAAGACATTCAGTACTTC.

The rearrangement uses TRBV19 and TRBJ1-2, with 7 bases fitting TRBD1. The germline V gene has CDR1 LNHDA and CDR2 SQIVND (reference sequence). V lost 5 bases, J lost 8 bases, and 11 bases stayed unmatched. This CDR3 region has 14 residues. CDR3: CASSLRDSLGGYTF. CDR3 DNA sequence: TGTGCCAGTAGTCTCCGGGACAGCCTAGGGGGCTACACCTTC.

This clonotype was seen repeatedly, ten times or more. The chain couples TRBV12-3 or TRBV12-4 to TRBJ1-6; possibly TRBD1 for D (5 bases). V was clipped by 6 bases and J by 3 bases, with 9 bases between them. The length of the CDR3 is 14 residues. DNA for the CDR3: TGTGCCAGCAGCCGACAGAACTATAATTCACCCCTCCACTTT. Translating gives CASSRQNYNSPLHF.

This clonotype was found a few times. The CDR3 coding sequence is TGTGCCATCAGTGGACGGACTAGCGGGACTTACGAGCAGTACTTC. This sequence encodes CAISGRTSGTYEQYF. This chain uses TRBV10-3 with TRBJ2-7, with TRBD2 identical over 12 bases. Germline V lookup: CDR1 ENHRY, CDR2 SYGVKD. The CDR3 has 15 residues. Trimming cost V 4 bases and J 4 bases; bases outside gene matches: 5.

This clonotype showed up just a few times. The J gene is TRBJ1-6, the V gene TRBV4-2; 10 nucleotides agree with TRBD1. The CDR3 runs 16 residues. J was trimmed by 7 bases and V by 1 base; bases with no gene match: 4. Germline V gene sequence: CDR1 LGHNA, CDR2 YNFKEQ. CDR3 DNA sequence: TGTGCCAGCAGCCAAGTGGGACAGGGGAGCAATTCACCCCTCCACTTT. Protein: CASSQVGQGSNSPLHF.

The chain joins TRBV25-1 to TRBJ1-2; 10 nucleotides agree with TRBD1. The CDR3 totals 13 residues. Germline CDR1 and CDR2: MGHDK and SYGVNS. V gave up 6 bases and J gave up 8 bases; unmatched junction bases: 6. The CDR3 DNA is TGTGCCAGCAGCGAGACAGGGGGCCCGGGCTACACCTTC. It specifies CASSETGGPGYTF.

This clonotype was observed at least ten times. V and J are TRBV12-3 or TRBV12-4 and TRBJ1-5; no firm D call. This CDR3 spans 15 amino acids. V lost 3 bases to trimming and J lost 4 bases, with 13 bases between them. The CDR3 is CASSFGGLANQPQHF. CDR3 DNA: TGTGCCAGCAGTTTTGGCGGCTTGGCGAATCAGCCCCAGCATTTT.

This clonotype has more than one count but fewer than ten. This chain connects TRBV19 to TRBJ2-7, with a tentative D call TRBD2 (6 bases). The CDR3 extends over 14 amino acids. In germline, CDR1 is LNHDA, CDR2 SQIVND (reference sequence). Trimming removed 6 bases at V and 5 bases at J, with 17 bases between. CDR3 nucleotides: TGTGCCAGTAGCTGGACTACCCAAGGAAACGAGCAGTACTTC. It is translated as CASSWTTQGNEQYF.

This clonotype has a count of ten or more. The V and J genes are TRBV10-2 and TRBJ2-2; 10 nucleotides line up with TRBD1. V lost 6 bases to trimming and J lost 3 bases; unmatched junction nucleotides: 7. The CDR3 has 16 residues. The germline gives CDR1 WSHSY, CDR2 SAAADI. The CDR3 protein is CASSATGGADTGELFF. The CDR3 DNA follows: TGCGCCAGCAGCGCGACAGGGGGCGCCGACACCGGGGAGCTGTTTTTT.

This clonotype was picked up many times. The chain combines TRBV12-3 or TRBV12-4 with TRBJ1-4, with 9 bases matching TRBD1. The CDR3 has 14 residues. The trim removed 6 bases at V and 7 bases at J, leaving 6 bases unmatched. DNA for the CDR3: TGTGCCAGCAGCGACAGGGGGGCGGCTGAAAAACTGTTTTTT. Encoded protein: CASSDRGAAEKLFF.

In this sample, this clonotype turned up many times. This chain joins TRBV2 and TRBJ1-2; TRBD1 agrees at 10 bases. V lost 6 bases to trimming and J lost 6 bases; unmatched junction nucleotides: 10. This CDR3 spans 15 amino acids. CDR1 is SNHLY and CDR2 is FYNNEI in the germline V gene. The chain's CDR3 is CASSRFGQGDDGYTF. The CDR3 DNA sequence: TGTGCCAGCAGCAGGTTCGGACAGGGGGACGATGGCTACACCTTC.